This T cell receptor beta chain was documented in a study of technical replicates of blood from four donors. This clone has more than one count but fewer than ten. V dropped 3 bases and J dropped 4; count of bases not matched to a gene: 13. The CDR3 has 18 residues. The germline gives CDR1 MDHEN, CDR2 SYDVKM. Measured with immunoSEQ multiplex PCR; TCRdb has only the in-frame clones, and not every one. The sample yields 85,000 to 100,000 clones, around 95% seen once. The rearrangement links TRBV28 to TRBJ2-5; 11 bases match TRBD2. The sequence derives from a human donor in good health. The specimen was T cells isolated from PBMCs. The DNA of the CDR3 is TGTGCCAGCAGTTTGCCTCCGTTGGGACTAGCGGTGGGAGAGACCCAGTACTTC. This translates into CASSLPPLGLAVGETQYF.